One sample yielded the 11 T cell receptor beta chains listed below, sequenced in a study of beta chain features in type 1 diabetes. Expressed TCRB transcripts were sequenced after all isolated RNA was converted to cDNA. Assay: immunoSEQ multiplex PCR; the TCRdb copy retains only in-frame clones and omits some. Of approximately 250,000 clones listed, 7.5% to 10% are singletons. The sample comprised naive CD4+ T cells from blood. Every receptor here comes from a woman aged 18-29 years in good health.

In this sample, this clone turned up a few times. This sequence joins TRBV6-4 and TRBJ1-2, with a tentative D call TRBD1 (6 bases). Per the germline V gene, CDR1 is MRHNA and CDR2 is SNTAGT. V gave up 3 bases and J gave up 6 bases, with 8 bases separating them. The CDR3 is 12 residues long. The CDR3 sequence is CASSEQGNGYTF. The CDR3 nucleotides read TGTGCCAGCAGTGAACAGGGAAATGGCTACACCTTC.

This clone was seen a handful of times. Here the CDR3 reads CASSAGTGNNYGYTF. CDR3 coding DNA: TGTGCCAGCAGTGCTGGGACAGGGAATAACTATGGCTACACCTTC. The rearrangement uses TRBV6-6 and TRBJ1-2, with TRBD1 identical over 9 bases. V trimming: 5 bases; J trimming: 1 base; junction bases outside the gene matches: 5. Germline V lookup: CDR1 MNHNY, CDR2 SVGAGI (reference sequence). The CDR3 runs 15 residues.

This rearrangement joins TRBV5-4 to TRBJ2-4; TRBD1 aligns across 7 bases. J was trimmed by 5 bases and V by 3 bases; bases with no gene match: 5. The CDR3 runs 14 residues. Germline V CDR1 and CDR2: SGHNT, YYREEE (reference sequence). CDR3 DNA: TGTGCCAGCAGCTATACAGGGGCCGAAAACATTCAGTACTTC. This gives the protein CASSYTGAENIQYF.

This clone has only a few counts. Other DNA sequences within the sample encode an identical CDR3. The chain links TRBV5-4 to TRBJ2-5; D may be TRBD1 (5 bases). The CDR3 length is 14 residues. Per germline, CDR1 SGHNT and CDR2 YYREEE (reference sequence). V lost 1 base, J lost 2 bases, and 9 bases lay in between. The CDR3 region is CASSLSTGQETQYF. CDR3 DNA: TGTGCCAGCAGCTTGAGTACAGGACAAGAGACCCAGTACTTC.

J is TRBJ1-5 and V is TRBV15; D gene uncertain. V was cut by 3 bases and J by 4 bases, with 7 bases left in between. The CDR3 is 13 amino acids. Germline V lookup: CDR1 LNHNV, CDR2 YYDKDF (reference sequence). CDR3 loop: CATSRQINQPQHF. The DNA of the CDR3 is TGTGCCACCAGCAGGCAGATAAATCAGCCCCAGCATTTT.

The chain uses TRBV21-1 and TRBJ1-2; the D call in the table, TRBD1, was not verified against the DNA. TRBV21-1 counts as a pseudogene. The CDR3 length is 12 residues. This chain's CDR3 is CAHLGQGYGYTF. CDR3 in DNA: TGTGCCCATTTGGGACAGGGTTATGGCTACACCTTC.

The chain links TRBV6-5 to TRBJ1-2; possible D gene TRBD1, 5 bases. The CDR3 runs 13 residues. Trimming took off 8 bases at V and 3 bases at J, with 13 bases between the two ends. CDR1 and CDR2 (germline): MNHEY, SVGAGI. The CDR3 nucleotides read TGTGCCAGCGGTAATAAGGGGTACTATGGCTACACCTTC. Translating it yields CASGNKGYYGYTF.

This clone was counted between two and nine times. The chain carries TRBV6-1 and TRBJ1-1; unclear D gene. CDR1 and CDR2 (germline): MNHNS, SASEGT. The CDR3 spans 13 residues. V shed 4 bases and J shed 2 bases, with 8 bases lying between them. This chain's CDR3 is CASSVLSNTEAFF. DNA for the CDR3: TGTGCCAGCAGTGTGTTGAGTAACACTGAAGCTTTCTTT.

The chain employs TRBV5-4 and TRBJ1-1; D gene uncertain. The CDR3 runs 13 residues. Trimming left V 2 bases short and J 8 bases short, with 13 bases between. The germline V gene has CDR1 SGHNT and CDR2 YYREEE (reference sequence). CDR3 in amino acids: CASSFEGSREAFF. The CDR3 DNA sequence: TGTGCCAGCAGCTTCGAGGGATCAAGAGAAGCTTTCTTT.

This clone was detected only a few times. The rearrangement uses TRBV18 and TRBJ2-1, with 8 nucleotides matching TRBD1. The CDR3 covers 16 residues. The germline gives CDR1 KGHSH, CDR2 LQKENI. V was pared by 3 bases and J by 4 bases, with 8 bases of the junction left unmatched. CDR3 loop: CASSPTGEQIYNEQFF. The CDR3 DNA sequence: TGTGCCAGCTCACCGACAGGGGAACAGATATACAATGAGCAGTTCTTC.

With respect to this clone: Other DNA sequences in this sample translate to the same CDR3. This chain connects TRBV6-1 to TRBJ1-1, with D uncertain. The ends were cut back, 2 bases at V and 1 base at J, with 5 bases in the middle. The CDR3 totals 13 residues. The germline V gene encodes CDR1 MNHNS and CDR2 SASEGT. The CDR3 region has the DNA TGTGCCAGCAGTGAAACTGGGAACACTGAAGCTTTCTTT. Protein sequence: CASSETGNTEAFF.